A single sample gave rise to the 13 T cell receptor beta chains below, sequenced in a study of cytomegalovirus exposure and HLA in healthy donors (dated by TCRdb to about 2017). The method was the immunoSEQ multiplex PCR assay. For the multiplex PCR, a mixture combining 60 forward primers for TCR Vbeta segments and 13 reverse primers for TCR Jbeta segments was used. The source is immuneACCESS, and TCRdb retained only in-frame sequences with V and J called. Part of the clones is not carried over; for the studies checked, unresolved V genes explain less than half of this, and the remainder is unexplained. For this sample there are about 130,000 clones; 65% to 70% appear just once. Jointly, the top ten make up approximately 1.6% of the sample. The specimen was PBMCs. All receptors derive from a human donor in good health.

Only one count was recorded for this clone. The CDR3: CASSLGGQGLYEQYF. The CDR3 DNA follows: TGTGCCAGCAGTTTAGGGGGACAGGGTCTGTACGAGCAGTACTTC. The V call is TRBV28, the J call TRBJ2-7; TRBD1 aligns across 9 bases. This CDR3 is built from 15 residues. V gave up 2 bases and J gave up 4 bases; unmatched junction bases: 6. Germline V gene lookup returns CDR1 MDHEN and CDR2 SYDVKM.

V gene TRBV27 combines with J gene TRBJ1-3; 7 nucleotides match TRBD1. This CDR3 spans 15 amino acids. After removal of 8 bases from V and 3 bases from J, the junction contained 10 bases not matched to a gene. Germline CDR1 and CDR2: MNHEY and SMNVEV (reference sequence). The DNA for the CDR3 is TGTGCCAGCCCCCTCGACAGGGTAGTTGGAAACACCATATATTTT. Residues: CASPLDRVVGNTIYF.

This chain joins TRBV4-2 and TRBJ2-3, with TRBD2 matching 7 bases. V was pared by 6 bases and J by 1 base, with 7 bases of the junction left unmatched. There are 15 residues in the CDR3. CDR1 and CDR2 from the germline V gene are LGHNA and YNFKEQ. The CDR3 protein is CASRNSGYRTDTQYF. CDR3 coding DNA: TGTGCCAGCAGGAATAGCGGGTACCGCACAGATACGCAGTATTTT.

V and J are TRBV7-3 and TRBJ2-6; TRBD2 agrees at 7 bases. V lost 5 bases, J lost 0 bases, and 7 bases stayed unmatched. The CDR3 length is 17 residues. Germline-derived CDR1 and CDR2 are SGHTA and FQGTGA. The CDR3 here is CASSPRGVGSGANVLTF. The DNA of the CDR3 is TGTGCCAGCAGCCCCCGGGGGGTGGGCTCTGGGGCCAACGTCCTGACTTTC.

The rearrangement joins TRBV18 to TRBJ2-2; weak D call: TRBD2 (5 bases). Looked up from germline, CDR1 is KGHSH and CDR2 is LQKENI. CDR3 length: 16 residues. V was clipped by 3 bases and J by 5 bases, with 16 bases between them. CDR3 loop: CASSPRTGEGTGELFF. The CDR3 DNA reads as TGTGCCAGCTCACCTAGGACTGGCGAGGGTACCGGGGAGCTGTTTTTT.

This clone was seen a handful of times. This chain connects TRBV19 to TRBJ2-5, with 7 bases fitting TRBD2. Germline CDR1 and CDR2: LNHDA and SQIVND (reference sequence). V was clipped by 3 bases and J by 5 bases; unmatched bases: 6. The CDR3 has 14 amino acids. CDR3 sequence: CASSIGGSRETQYF. CDR3 nucleotides: TGTGCCAGTAGTATTGGCGGGAGCAGGGAGACCCAGTACTTC.

The chain carries TRBV4-3 and TRBJ1-4, with D possibly being TRBD1 (5 bases). V gave up 4 bases and J gave up 0 bases, with 9 bases separating them. This CDR3 region has 15 residues. CDR1 and CDR2 (germline): LGHNA, YSLEER. The CDR3 bases are TGCGCCAGCAGCCCGGGGGGAGCAACTAATGAAAAACTGTTTTTT. Its translation is CASSPGGATNEKLFF.

The CDR3 bases are TGCGCCAGCAGCTTGACCCTGAGGGATGGCTACACCTTC. Translating it yields CASSLTLRDGYTF. This chain links TRBV5-1 with TRBJ1-2; D is undetermined. Germline CDR1 reads SGHRS; CDR2 reads YFSETQ. The germline V and J ends were trimmed by 1 base and 6 bases, with 10 bases remaining between them. The CDR3 is 13 residues long.

This chain links TRBV14 with TRBJ2-7, with 7 bases matching TRBD2. This CDR3 has 15 amino acids. The V gene end was trimmed by 0 bases and the J gene end by 0 bases; junction bases not matched to a gene: 2. Germline V gene lookup returns CDR1 SGHDN and CDR2 FVKESK. The CDR3 is CASSQEAGSSYEQYF. CDR3 nucleotides: TGTGCCAGCAGCCAAGAAGCGGGAAGCTCCTACGAGCAGTACTTC.

The V and J genes are TRBV2 and TRBJ1-1; TRBD1 agrees at 9 bases. Germline-derived CDR1 and CDR2 are SNHLY and FYNNEI. The CDR3 consists of 12 residues. Trimming cost V 6 bases and J 5 bases; bases outside gene matches: 1. The CDR3 loop reads CASRTGGTEAFF. The CDR3 bases are TGTGCCAGCAGGACAGGGGGGACTGAAGCTTTCTTT.

The rearrangement uses TRBV5-1 and TRBJ2-3; TRBD2 might be the D (6 bases). CDR3 length: 17 amino acids. Per the germline V gene, CDR1 is SGHRS and CDR2 is YFSETQ. V was trimmed by 4 bases and J by 0 bases, leaving 18 bases between them. The CDR3 spells CASSDWRASESTDTQYF. In DNA, the CDR3 is TGCGCCAGCAGCGATTGGAGGGCTAGCGAGAGCACAGATACGCAGTATTTT.

J is TRBJ1-1 and V is TRBV11-3; D unclear. Germline CDR1 and CDR2: SGHNT and YENEEA. CDR3 size: 13 residues. V was clipped by 2 bases and J by 4 bases, with 8 bases between them. The CDR3: CASSLRGPTEAFF. Written as DNA, the CDR3 is TGTGCCAGCAGCTTACGGGGTCCCACTGAAGCTTTCTTT.

This chain links TRBV27 with TRBJ2-3; TRBD2 matches at 7 bases. Germline V gives CDR1 MNHEY, CDR2 SMNVEV (reference sequence). The CDR3 consists of 15 residues. Trimming removed 6 bases from V and 1 base from J; junction bases left unmatched: 7. The CDR3 is CASSLTSSGTDTQYF. Here the CDR3 DNA reads TGTGCCAGCAGCCTGACTAGCTCAGGCACAGATACGCAGTATTTT.